This TCR beta chain originates from a study of blood T cell repertoires in COVID-19. About the research overall: The United States, Italy and Spain were the sources of the acute and convalescent COVID-19 samples. The cDNA or gDNA used as material had been derived from T cells, B-cell-depleted T cells, or PBMCs.

Study processing details: Researchers report that nucleated cell counts were estimated from reference gene primer amplification. The data were produced by immunoSEQ multiplex PCR, yet TCRdb's version contains in-frame clones alone and is incomplete. Clone size and V and J calls were adopted from that table, with D and trimming inferred from the DNA. The table has hundreds of thousands of clones, 86% seen once; the top ten hold approximately 1.4%. There are 15 residues in the CDR3. J gave up 7 bases and V 0 bases, and 5 bases lay outside the gene matches. From germline, CDR1 is SGHAT and CDR2 FQNNGV. Sequenced sample: peripheral blood. J is TRBJ2-1 and V is TRBV11-2; 8 bases are a match to TRBD2. This TCR came from a woman in her thirties with active or convalescent COVID-19. The chain's CDR3 is CASSLERGALNEQFF. DNA of the CDR3: TGTGCCAGCAGCTTAGAGCGGGGGGCCCTTAATGAGCAGTTCTTC. The variable domain in full, completed from reference TRBV11-2 and TRBJ2-1, reads EAGVAQSPRYKIIEKRQSVAFWCNPISGHATLYWYQQILGQGPKLLIQFQNNGVVDDSQLPKDRFSAERLKGVDSTLKIQPAKLEDSAVYLCASSLERGALNEQFFGPGTRLTVL.